A single sample is the source of the 31 T cell receptor beta chains below, sequenced in a study of cytomegalovirus exposure and HLA in healthy donors. Primers included in the PCR were 60 Vbeta and 13 Jbeta primers. Using immunoSEQ multiplex PCR, the repertoire was profiled, and TCRdb retains in-frame clones only, with some absent. Altogether 110,000 to 150,000 clones are present, around 80% being singletons, with the ten largest covering 2% to 2.5%. The sequenced sample consisted of PBMCs. These receptors came from a man younger than 40 in good health and CMV-seronegative.

For this clone: Compared with germline, one end of the junction differs, possibly owing to a read error. The chain is built from TRBV7-9 and TRBJ1-2; D is unresolved. This CDR3 region has 12 residues. Germline CDR1 SEHNR, CDR2 FQNEAQ (reference sequence). CDR3 residues: CSSSGGNYGYTF. CDR3 in DNA: TGTTCCAGCAGCGGCGGGAACTATGGCTACACCTTC.

The genes are TRBV4-1 and TRBJ1-5; D may be TRBD1 (6 bases). Germline CDR1 and CDR2: MGHRA and YSYEKL. The CDR3 totals 21 residues. V was trimmed by 0 bases and J by 0 bases, leaving 24 bases between them. The DNA of the CDR3 is TGCGCCAGCAGCCAAGAAGGTCCGGGACAAAGGGTGTGGGGTAGCAATCAGCCCCAGCATTTT. It specifies CASSQEGPGQRVWGSNQPQHF.

The chain employs TRBV7-8 and TRBJ2-7; possibly TRBD2 for D (6 bases). Germline CDR1 SGHVS, CDR2 FQNEAQ. This CDR3 region has 16 residues. V was pared by 0 bases and J by 5 bases, with 17 bases between. CDR3 amino acids: CASSLAGGTGWHEQYF. CDR3 DNA: TGTGCCAGCAGCTTAGCCGGGGGAACAGGATGGCACGAGCAGTACTTC.

The CDR3 DNA reads TGTGCCAGCAGTTCACAAATTAATGAAAAACTGTTTTTT. Translated: CASSSQINEKLFF. The chain joins TRBV27 to TRBJ1-4, with D uncertain. The V gene lost 4 bases and the J gene lost 4 bases, with 7 bases spanning the gap. The CDR3 is made up of 13 amino acids. From germline, CDR1 is MNHEY and CDR2 SMNVEV (reference sequence).

The genes are TRBV5-1 and TRBJ2-1; possible D gene TRBD1, 5 bases. The germline V gene encodes CDR1 SGHRS and CDR2 YFSETQ. The V end lost 0 bases, the J end lost 10 bases, and 11 bases lay between the germline ends. The CDR3 covers 13 residues. CDR3 protein: CASSLGRGWEQFF. The CDR3 DNA reads TGCGCCAGCAGCTTGGGTAGGGGCTGGGAGCAGTTCTTC.

This clone came up once. The chain links TRBV2 to TRBJ1-5, with 7 bases identical to TRBD1. Per germline, CDR1 SNHLY and CDR2 FYNNEI. The CDR3 sequence is 16 residues long. J was trimmed by 3 bases and V by 7 bases; bases with no gene match: 12. The CDR3 sequence: CASTPQSGQINQPQHF. Here the CDR3 DNA reads TGTGCCAGCACTCCCCAGTCGGGACAGATCAATCAGCCCCAGCATTTT.

The chain has TRBV5-1 and TRBJ2-1; TRBD2 matches at 9 bases. The germline gives CDR1 SGHRS, CDR2 YFSETQ. Losses at the gene ends were 2 bases for V and 5 bases for J; bases not matched to a gene: 20. The CDR3 loop spans 20 amino acids. As DNA, the CDR3 is TGCGCCAGCAGCTTAGATCTAGCGGGGACCATTCGACACGACAACAATGAGCAGTTCTTC. Protein sequence: CASSLDLAGTIRHDNNEQFF.

The J gene is TRBJ2-3, the V gene TRBV11-3; TRBD1 agrees at 9 bases. The CDR3 extends over 15 amino acids. The V and J ends lost 5 bases and 4 bases, in that order; junction bases with no gene match: 7. Germline V gene sequence: CDR1 SGHNT, CDR2 YENEEA. CDR3 bases: TGTGCCAGCAGCCCAGGGACAGGGATTCCAGATACGCAGTATTTT. It is translated as CASSPGTGIPDTQYF.

The chain joins TRBV28 to TRBJ2-7, with D tentatively TRBD2 (5 bases). The V and J ends lost 10 bases and 3 bases respectively, with 10 bases between them. Germline-derived CDR1 and CDR2 are MDHEN and SYDVKM. CDR3 length equals 11 residues. The CDR3 protein is CAIEEGYEQYF. The CDR3 DNA is TGTGCCATCGAAGAGGGCTACGAGCAGTACTTC.

A few counts support this clone. The CDR3: CASSSAAWSEQFF. In DNA form, the CDR3 reads TGCGCCAGCAGTAGCGCCGCGTGGAGTGAGCAGTTCTTC. The J gene is TRBJ2-1, the V gene TRBV10-1; D gene uncertain. This CDR3 comprises 13 residues. V lost 5 bases to trimming and J lost 9 bases, with 14 bases between them. The germline V gene encodes CDR1 WNHNN and CDR2 SYGVQD (reference sequence).

This clone turned up a few times. V and J are TRBV28 and TRBJ2-1; TRBD2 aligns across 10 bases. The CDR3 runs to 16 residues. The trim removed 5 bases at V and 6 bases at J, leaving 10 bases unmatched. Germline CDR1 reads MDHEN; CDR2 reads SYDVKM. The CDR3 sequence is CASSVLRLAGTNEQFF. CDR3 DNA: TGTGCCAGCAGTGTCCTCCGACTAGCGGGCACCAATGAGCAGTTCTTC. Complete variable domain (other parts from reference TRBV28 and TRBJ2-1): DVKVTQSSRYLVKRTGEKVFLECVQDMDHENMFWYRQDPGLGLRLIYFSYDVKMKEKGDIPEGYSVSREKKERFSLILESASTNQTSMYLCASSVLRLAGTNEQFFGPGTRLTVL.

V usage is TRBV7-8 and J usage is TRBJ1-5; 7 nucleotides agree with TRBD1. The ends lost 4 bases at V and 5 bases at J; junction bases unmatched: 5. This CDR3 is built from 14 residues. Germline-derived CDR1 and CDR2 are SGHVS and FQNEAQ. The CDR3 sequence is CASSSRQGYQPQHF. The DNA for the CDR3 is TGTGCCAGCAGCTCACGACAGGGCTATCAGCCCCAGCATTTT.

V gene TRBV28 combines with J gene TRBJ2-3; the D is unclear. Germline V gives CDR1 MDHEN, CDR2 SYDVKM. Trimming took 3 bases from V and 2 from J, leaving 6 bases between them. CDR3 length: 13 amino acids. Here the CDR3 reads CASSLATTDTQYF. The CDR3 DNA reads as TGTGCCAGCAGTTTGGCCACCACAGATACGCAGTATTTT.

The V gene is TRBV30, the J gene TRBJ2-1; 8 bases are a match to TRBD2. The V gene's germline CDR1 is GTSNPN and CDR2 SVGIG (reference sequence). V was pared by 3 bases and J by 12 bases, with 19 bases of the junction left unmatched. CDR3 size: 16 residues. DNA of the CDR3: TGTGCCTGGAGCGAAATACGAGCGGGAGAGGGGCGAGGGCAGTTCTTC. The encoded protein is CAWSEIRAGEGRGQFF.

The V and J genes are TRBV25-1 and TRBJ1-3; D call uncertain. The ends were cut back, 3 bases at V and 5 bases at J, with 23 bases in the middle. The CDR3 extends over 18 amino acids. The V gene's germline CDR1 is MGHDK and CDR2 SYGVNS. In DNA, the CDR3 is TGTGCCAGCAGTGAGGGGTGGGGAGGGAGAGGAACGCGAAACACCATATATTTT. Protein product: CASSEGWGGRGTRNTIYF.

This clone was observed a handful of times. The chain joins TRBV28 to TRBJ1-4; 7 positions agree with TRBD1. J was trimmed by 7 bases and V by 6 bases; bases with no gene match: 5. The CDR3 loop spans 13 amino acids. Germline CDR1 is MDHEN and CDR2 is SYDVKM. In DNA, the CDR3 is TGTGCCAGCAGCGACAGGGCTCGTGAAAAACTGTTTTTT. The encoded protein is CASSDRAREKLFF.

The chain is built from TRBV28 and TRBJ1-1, with 9 bases lining up with TRBD1. CDR1 is MDHEN, CDR2 SYDVKM, per germline. Trimming at V came to 4 bases and at J to 4 bases, leaving 4 bases not matched to a gene. This CDR3 contains 14 residues. This chain's CDR3 is CASSSTGGTTEAFF. As DNA, the CDR3 is TGTGCCAGCAGTTCGACAGGGGGAACCACTGAAGCTTTCTTT.

The rearrangement uses TRBV29-1 and TRBJ1-3; no reliable D call. Germline-derived CDR1 and CDR2 are SQVTM and ANQGSEA. The CDR3 spans 13 residues. The V end was cut by 2 bases, the J end by 0 bases, with 5 bases between. CDR3 protein: CSVETHSGNTIYF. The CDR3 DNA reads TGCAGCGTTGAAACACACTCTGGAAACACCATATATTTT.

This sequence joins TRBV5-1 and TRBJ2-4; 9 bases line up with TRBD1. Germline V gene data show CDR1 as SGHRS and CDR2 as YFSETQ. The V segment lost 4 bases and the J segment 8 bases; nucleotides outside the gene matches: 7. The CDR3 sequence is 14 residues long. CDR3 DNA sequence: TGCGCCAGCAGCCCAGGACAGGGGTCGGACATTCAGTACTTC. This encodes CASSPGQGSDIQYF. The full variable domain, rest sourced from reference TRBV5-1 and TRBJ2-4, is KAGVTQTPRYLIKTRGQQVTLSCSPISGHRSVSWYQQTPGQGLQFLFEYFSETQRNKGNFPGRFSGRQFSNSRSEMNVSTLELGDSALYLCASSPGQGSDIQYFGAGTRLSVL.

The chain has TRBV5-4 and TRBJ2-7; 9 bases map to TRBD1. Trimming cost V 3 bases and J 4 bases; bases outside gene matches: 5. The germline V gene encodes CDR1 SGHNT and CDR2 YYREEE (reference sequence). CDR3 length: 14 residues. CDR3 DNA: TGTGCCAGCAGCTCACGGACAGGGGATTACGAGCAGTACTTC. Encoded protein: CASSSRTGDYEQYF.

The chain links TRBV29-1 to TRBJ2-1, with unresolved D. Trimming shortened V by 7 bases and J by 5 bases, and 24 bases separated the two germline ends. The CDR3 totals 16 residues. Germline loops: CDR1 SQVTM, CDR2 ANQGSEA. The CDR3 protein is CSARPRQAPPDNEQFF. Written as DNA, the CDR3 is TGCAGCGCCCGTCCGCGTCAGGCGCCCCCGGACAATGAGCAGTTCTTC.

J is TRBJ2-2 and V is TRBV13, with 10 nucleotides matching TRBD2. Germline CDR1 reads PRHDT; CDR2 reads FYEKMQ (reference sequence). This CDR3 spans 19 amino acids. V dropped 4 bases and J dropped 2; count of bases not matched to a gene: 13. The CDR3 DNA reads as TGTGCCAGCAGCTGGCTAGTGTGGGCTAGCGGGAGCAACACCGGGGAGCTGTTTTTT. Encoded protein: CASSWLVWASGSNTGELFF.

This chain uses TRBV30 with TRBJ1-4; D is uncertain. Germline V lookup: CDR1 GTSNPN, CDR2 SVGIG (reference sequence). This CDR3 is 13 amino acids long. V lost 2 bases to trimming and J lost 7 bases, with 11 bases between them. The CDR3 DNA sequence: TGTGCCTGGAGTTTCGCGGGGTCTGAAAAACTGTTTTTT. Residues: CAWSFAGSEKLFF.

The CDR3 loop reads CASTGGTDTQYF. The CDR3 nucleotides are TGTGCCAGCACCGGAGGGACAGATACGCAGTATTTT. The V and J genes are TRBV28 and TRBJ2-3, with D perhaps matching TRBD2 (6 bases). V dropped 7 bases and J dropped 3 bases, with 8 bases sitting between them. This CDR3 has 12 residues. The germline CDR1 and CDR2 sequences are MDHEN and SYDVKM.

This clone occurred once. This CDR3 reads CAWSVNYRGTPYNEQFF. The CDR3 DNA is TGTGCCTGGAGTGTAAACTACAGGGGAACCCCCTACAATGAGCAGTTCTTC. The chain links TRBV30 to TRBJ2-1, with 7 bases lining up with TRBD1. CDR1 GTSNPN and CDR2 SVGIG come from the germline V gene (reference sequence). J was trimmed by 2 bases and V by 0 bases; bases with no gene match: 10. This CDR3 has 17 amino acids.

The chain employs TRBV19 and TRBJ2-3; 15 bases align to TRBD2. Germline-derived CDR1 and CDR2 are LNHDA and SQIVND (reference sequence). Germline trimming cut 6 bases from V and 3 bases from J; bases unmatched to any gene: 7. The CDR3 length is 17 residues. The CDR3 nucleotides read TGTGCCAGTAGCCGGGGACTAGCGGGAGGTACGACAGATACGCAGTATTTT. Translating gives CASSRGLAGGTTDTQYF.

This chain joins TRBV28 and TRBJ1-5, with TRBD1 matching over 9 bases. Germline-derived CDR1 and CDR2 are MDHEN and SYDVKM. The CDR3 runs 14 residues. J lost 5 bases, V lost 7 bases, and 6 bases had no gene match. CDR3 coding DNA: TGTGCCAGCACGGTTGGACAGGGGTATCAGCCCCAGCATTTT. This translates into CASTVGQGYQPQHF.

The chain uses TRBV29-1 and TRBJ1-1; weak D call: TRBD1 (6 bases). This CDR3 spans 14 amino acids. Germline lookup yields CDR1 SQVTM and CDR2 ANQGSEA. Trimming cost V 7 bases and J 0 bases, with 15 bases left between them. The CDR3 sequence is CSAEGEGLNTEAFF. The DNA of the CDR3 is TGCAGCGCCGAGGGGGAGGGGTTGAACACTGAAGCTTTCTTT.

The rearrangement uses TRBV6-1 and TRBJ1-5; no clear D. This CDR3 is built from 12 residues. The germline V gene encodes CDR1 MNHNS and CDR2 SASEGT. Trimming removed 7 bases at V and 7 bases at J, with 11 bases between. The CDR3 region is CASTTVAQPQHF. CDR3 sequence (DNA): TGTGCCAGCACAACGGTTGCACAGCCCCAGCATTTT.

Comment on this clone: An end of the junction does not agree with germline; a read error may underlie this. The chain has TRBV5-6 and TRBJ1-5, with no clear D. Germline-derived CDR1 and CDR2 are SGHDT and YYEEEE. The CDR3 extends over 14 amino acids. CDR3 in amino acids: CASSLIGVNQPQNF. In nucleotides, the CDR3 is TGTGCCAGCAGCTTGATCGGGGTCAATCAGCCCCAGAATTTT.

This chain uses TRBV28 with TRBJ2-2, with a weak D call TRBD1 (5 bases). CDR1 and CDR2 from the germline V gene are MDHEN and SYDVKM. Trimming took 2 bases from V and 1 from J, leaving 11 bases between them. The CDR3 consists of 16 residues. CDR3 in amino acids: CASSLPLRGNTGELFF. For the CDR3, the DNA is TGTGCCAGCAGTTTACCCCTAAGGGGGAACACCGGGGAGCTGTTTTTT.